This entry lists 24 T cell receptor beta chains sequenced from one sample in a study of identical twins. In TCRdb, the 5' RACE reads were re-called with MiXCR into one record per CDR3 protein. Of 120,000 to 150,000 distinct CDR3 sequences listed, around 3.5% are singletons. The sequenced material came from memory T cells sorted from blood. These TCRs come from a man in his late teens or twenties in good health.

This clonotype has more than one count but fewer than ten. The genes are TRBV19 and TRBJ2-4, with D possibly being TRBD2 (6 bases). Trimming shortened V by 6 bases and J by 6 bases, and 15 bases separated the two germline ends. This CDR3 has 14 residues. Germline loops: CDR1 LNHDA, CDR2 SQIVND (reference sequence). Here the CDR3 DNA reads TGTGCCAGTAGGCAAACCGGGACTGTAAACATTCAGTACTTC. As protein: CASRQTGTVNIQYF.

There are a few counts of this clonotype. The V and J genes are TRBV18 and TRBJ2-2; 10 bases fit TRBD1. The CDR3 has 14 residues. The V gene end was trimmed by 6 bases and the J gene end by 10 bases; junction bases not matched to a gene: 8. Germline V gene sequence: CDR1 KGHSH, CDR2 LQKENI. DNA of the CDR3: TGTGCCAGCTCGCCGGGACAGGGGCCCGAGGAGCTGTTTTTT. As protein: CASSPGQGPEELFF.

This clonotype was observed at least ten times. The chain carries TRBV20-1 and TRBJ1-4; 7 bases fit TRBD1. The CDR3 spans 15 residues. Germline loops: CDR1 DFQATT, CDR2 SNEGSKA (reference sequence). CDR3 residues: CSISDRDRTNEKLFF. The DNA for the CDR3 is TGCAGCATAAGTGACAGGGATCGAACTAATGAAAAACTGTTTTTT.

This clonotype was seen ten or more times. This chain joins TRBV7-9 and TRBJ2-2, with a possible D match to TRBD2 (5 bases). Germline values: CDR1 SEHNR, CDR2 FQNEAQ (reference sequence). The CDR3 loop spans 15 amino acids. V lost 1 base, J lost 4 bases, and 10 bases lay in between. The CDR3 sequence: CASSLGGSGTGELFF. The CDR3, as DNA: TGTGCCAGCAGCTTAGGTGGGAGTGGCACCGGGGAGCTGTTTTTT. Full variable domain (missing parts from reference TRBV7-9 and TRBJ2-2): DTGVSQNPRHKITKRGQNVTFRCDPISEHNRLYWYRQTLGQGPEFLTYFQNEAQLEKSRLLSDRFSAERPKGSFSTLEIQRTEQGDSAMYLCASSLGGSGTGELFFGEGSRLTVL.

This clonotype was detected many times. The chain employs TRBV11-2 and TRBJ2-7; 9 positions match TRBD2. This CDR3 contains 15 residues. The V gene's germline CDR1 is SGHAT and CDR2 FQNNGV. Trimming at V came to 1 base and at J to 4 bases, leaving 5 bases not matched to a gene. DNA for the CDR3: TGTGCCAGCAGCTTAGTGGCGGGAGGGAGATACGAGCAGTACTTC. It translates to CASSLVAGGRYEQYF.

This clonotype was found a few times. The J gene is TRBJ2-1, the V gene TRBV11-2; D may match TRBD1 or TRBD2 (5 bases each). The CDR3 runs to 18 residues. Trimming pared 4 bases from V and 1 base from J, leaving 20 bases between. Germline loops: CDR1 SGHAT, CDR2 FQNNGV. CDR3: CASSSPKWGSGSYNEQFF. CDR3 nucleotides: TGTGCCAGCAGCTCCCCAAAATGGGGGAGTGGGTCCTACAATGAGCAGTTCTTC.

This clonotype has a count of ten or more. The germline gene is not matched at one end of the junction; a read error may be the cause. The rearrangement uses TRBV28 and TRBJ2-7; D gene uncertain. The V gene's germline CDR1 is MDHEN and CDR2 SYDVKM. CDR3 length: 10 amino acids. DNA for the CDR3: TGTGCCAGCAGTTTCGGGCGGATACACTTC. It translates to CASSFGRIHF.

This clonotype occurred many times. The rearrangement links TRBV3-1 to TRBJ2-2, with 7 bases aligning to TRBD2. V dropped 4 bases and J dropped 6; count of bases not matched to a gene: 8. The germline V gene has CDR1 LGHDT and CDR2 YNNKEL (reference sequence). CDR3 length: 15 residues. The CDR3 sequence is CASSPGLQKPGELFF. The CDR3 coding sequence is TGTGCCAGCAGCCCGGGACTACAAAAGCCCGGGGAGCTGTTTTTT.

This clonotype was observed at least ten times. The V gene is TRBV2, the J gene TRBJ1-3; D gene uncertain. The CDR3 has 16 residues. V was shortened by 9 bases and J by 0 bases, with 18 bases between the two germline ends. Per the germline V gene, CDR1 is SNHLY and CDR2 is FYNNEI. The CDR3 loop reads CARANGRSNSGNTIYF. The CDR3 nucleotides are TGTGCCAGAGCAAACGGACGGTCAAACTCTGGAAACACCATATATTTT.

To note about this clonotype: A much more abundant neighbour one base away suggests this may be a read error. V is TRBV9 and J is TRBJ2-3; D tentatively fits TRBD1 or TRBD2 (5 bases each). CDR3 size: 14 residues. Per germline, CDR1 SGDLS and CDR2 YYNGEE. Trimming stripped 7 bases from V and 1 base from J, with 13 bases between. The CDR3 region is CASGRDARTDTQYF. The CDR3 DNA sequence: TGTGCCAGCGGCAGGGACGCCCGCACAGATACGCAGTATTTT.

This clonotype occurred many times. This chain connects TRBV7-8 to TRBJ2-7; possibly TRBD1 for D (5 bases). V gave up 5 bases and J gave up 3 bases, with 17 bases separating them. The CDR3 extends over 15 amino acids. Germline V lookup: CDR1 SGHVS, CDR2 FQNEAQ. This CDR3 is CASSPRGTGHYEQYF. In nucleotides, the CDR3 is TGTGCCAGCAGCCCTAGGGGAACAGGACACTACGAGCAGTACTTC.

The chain links TRBV5-1 to TRBJ2-1; D unclear. Germline V gene lookup returns CDR1 SGHRS and CDR2 YFSETQ. V shed 3 bases and J shed 5 bases, with 18 bases lying between them. The CDR3 is made up of 16 amino acids. The CDR3 sequence: CASSSNRDVGNNEQFF. CDR3 nucleotide sequence: TGCGCCAGCAGCTCGAACCGTGACGTTGGCAACAATGAGCAGTTCTTC.

This clonotype was recorded at least ten times. The chain recombines TRBV11-2 with TRBJ2-2, with a possible D match to TRBD2 (5 bases). Germline V gives CDR1 SGHAT, CDR2 FQNNGV. CDR3 length equals 13 residues. Between the trimmed V and J ends, which lost 6 bases and 4 bases, there was a span of 9 bases. CDR3 region: CASRMAGTGELFF. The CDR3 coding sequence is TGTGCCAGCAGGATGGCGGGCACCGGGGAGCTGTTTTTT.

This clonotype was seen repeatedly, ten times or more. J is TRBJ2-6 and V is TRBV29-1; the D is unclear. Trimming stripped 6 bases from V and 3 bases from J, with 9 bases between. In germline, CDR1 is SQVTM, CDR2 ANQGSEA. CDR3 length: 13 amino acids. This CDR3 is CSVGSGGANVLTF. CDR3 nucleotides: TGCAGCGTCGGCTCTGGTGGGGCCAACGTCCTGACTTTC.

This clonotype was picked up a small number of times. The chain has TRBV7-3 and TRBJ2-1; perhaps D is TRBD1 or TRBD2 (5 bases each). CDR1 is SGHTA, CDR2 FQGTGA, per germline. Deletions cut 5 bases from V and 11 bases from J, with 19 bases between. The length of the CDR3 is 14 residues. CDR3 bases: TGTGCCAGCAGCCCATCCGGGACGGACATGAAGCAGTTCTTC. Translating gives CASSPSGTDMKQFF. Full variable domain (rest looked up from reference TRBV7-3 and TRBJ2-1): GAGVSQTPSNKVTEKGKYVELRCDPISGHTALYWYRQSLGQGPEFLIYFQGTGAADDSGLPNDRFFAVRPEGSVSTLKIQRTERGDSAVYLCASSPSGTDMKQFFGPGTRLTVL.

This clonotype has ten or more counts. The chain joins TRBV30 to TRBJ2-2; 9 bases are a match to TRBD1. This CDR3 has 14 amino acids. Germline V gene sequence: CDR1 GTSNPN, CDR2 SVGIG (reference sequence). V gave up 3 bases and J gave up 4 bases; unmatched junction bases: 3. In nucleotides, the CDR3 is TGTGCCTGGAGGGGGACAGGGTTCACCGGGGAGCTGTTTTTT. Its translation: CAWRGTGFTGELFF.

This clonotype has ten or more counts. The chain employs TRBV19 and TRBJ2-5; no definite D call. This CDR3 contains 15 residues. The germline gives CDR1 LNHDA, CDR2 SQIVND (reference sequence). Deletions cut 6 bases from V and 0 bases from J, with 14 bases between. The CDR3 DNA sequence: TGTGCCAGTAGATCCCCCGGGCCAGACCAAGAGACCCAGTACTTC. Encoded protein: CASRSPGPDQETQYF.

This clonotype came up many times. This chain joins TRBV30 and TRBJ2-3; D possibly corresponds to TRBD2 (5 bases). CDR3 size: 14 residues. Trimming removed 4 bases from V and 1 base from J, with 12 bases in between. Germline V gives CDR1 GTSNPN, CDR2 SVGIG (reference sequence). The CDR3 sequence: CAWTDGVRTDTQYF. In nucleotides, the CDR3 is TGTGCCTGGACCGACGGGGTCCGCACAGATACGCAGTATTTT.

This clonotype has ten or more counts. The chain couples TRBV27 to TRBJ2-3; D might be TRBD2 (6 bases). V lost 2 bases and J lost 5, with 11 bases in between. The germline gives CDR1 MNHEY, CDR2 SMNVEV (reference sequence). This CDR3 has 14 residues. The CDR3 DNA sequence: TGTGCCAGCAGTTTAAGGGACTCCGAAGATACGCAGTATTTT. Its protein product is CASSLRDSEDTQYF.

This clonotype is medium-sized in the sample. This chain joins TRBV20-1 and TRBJ2-7; 13 bases match TRBD2. The CDR3 runs 13 residues. With V trimmed by 5 bases and J by 3 bases, 1 base remained unmatched. CDR1 is DFQATT and CDR2 is SNEGSKA in the germline V gene (reference sequence). This CDR3 reads CSAGLAGVYEQYF. The DNA of the CDR3 is TGCAGTGCTGGACTAGCGGGAGTCTACGAGCAGTACTTC.

This clonotype was recorded many times. V gene TRBV7-8 combines with J gene TRBJ2-5; D unclear. V was clipped by 3 bases and J by 4 bases, with 6 bases between them. This CDR3 contains 12 residues. Germline lookup yields CDR1 SGHVS and CDR2 FQNEAQ. The CDR3 region is CASSLIRETQYF. CDR3 in DNA: TGTGCCAGCAGCTTGATTCGAGAGACCCAGTACTTC.

This clonotype was picked up many times. V gene TRBV6-2 or TRBV6-3 combines with J gene TRBJ2-1; D unclear. The CDR3 totals 16 residues. V dropped 2 bases and J dropped 0 bases, with 11 bases sitting between them. In germline, CDR1 is MNHEY, CDR2 SVGEGT. Here the CDR3 DNA reads TGTGCCAGCAGTTACAGAAGGAGCCGCTCCTACAATGAGCAGTTCTTC. Its translation: CASSYRRSRSYNEQFF.

This clonotype appeared many times. The chain uses TRBV14 and TRBJ2-3; D not resolved. Looked up from germline, CDR1 is SGHDN and CDR2 is FVKESK. V gave up 5 bases and J gave up 6 bases, with 21 bases separating them. There are 16 residues in the CDR3. The DNA of the CDR3 is TGTGCCAGCAGCAAGGATCCAGCTCCGGAGACGGATACGCAGTATTTT. Residues: CASSKDPAPETDTQYF.

At least ten counts were recorded for this clonotype. This chain connects TRBV5-1 to TRBJ1-2; 7 nucleotides agree with TRBD1. Germline V gene sequence: CDR1 SGHRS, CDR2 YFSETQ. V was clipped by 3 bases and J by 0 bases; unmatched bases: 8. The CDR3 covers 16 residues. The CDR3 protein is CASSSDGTETNYGYTF. CDR3 nucleotide sequence: TGCGCCAGCAGCTCCGACGGGACAGAAACTAACTATGGCTACACCTTC.